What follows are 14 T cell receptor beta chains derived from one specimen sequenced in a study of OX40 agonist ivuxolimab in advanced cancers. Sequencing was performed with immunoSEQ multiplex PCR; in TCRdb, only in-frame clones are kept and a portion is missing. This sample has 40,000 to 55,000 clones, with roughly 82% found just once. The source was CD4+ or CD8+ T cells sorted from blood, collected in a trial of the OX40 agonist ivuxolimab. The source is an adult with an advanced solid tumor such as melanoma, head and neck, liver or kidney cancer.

The CDR3 reads CASSEGASGTEAFF. CDR3 sequence (DNA): TGCGCCAGCAGTGAGGGGGCCTCGGGGACTGAAGCTTTCTTT. The rearrangement uses TRBV10-1 and TRBJ1-1; maybe TRBD1 (5 bases). The length of the CDR3 is 14 residues. Trimming left V 2 bases short and J 5 bases short, with 12 bases between. In germline, CDR1 is WNHNN, CDR2 SYGVQD (reference sequence).

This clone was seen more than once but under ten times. CDR3 loop: CASSGQGYEQYF. In nucleotides, the CDR3 is TGTGCCAGCAGTGGGCAGGGCTACGAGCAGTACTTC. The chain couples TRBV2 to TRBJ2-7; a weak D match, TRBD1 (5 bases). The CDR3 is 12 residues long. Trimming took off 4 bases at V and 3 bases at J, with 7 bases between the two ends. Germline V gives CDR1 SNHLY, CDR2 FYNNEI. The full variable domain, its missing parts supplied by reference TRBV2 and TRBJ2-7, is EPEVTQTPSHQVTQMGQEVILRCVPISNHLYFYWYRQILGQKVEFLVSFYNNEISEKSEIFDDQFSVERPDGSNFTLKIRSTKLEDSAMYFCASSGQGYEQYFGPGTRLTVT.

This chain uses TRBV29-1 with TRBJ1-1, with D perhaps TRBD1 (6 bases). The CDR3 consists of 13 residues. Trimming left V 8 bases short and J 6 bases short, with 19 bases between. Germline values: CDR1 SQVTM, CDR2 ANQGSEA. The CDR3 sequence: CSFSRGVSPEAFF. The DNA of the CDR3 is TGCAGCTTCTCGAGGGGGGTTTCCCCTGAAGCTTTCTTT.

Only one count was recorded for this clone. This CDR3 reads CASSFGGHQIQGDSPLHF. In DNA form, the CDR3 reads TGCGCCAGCAGCTTTGGGGGACACCAAATCCAGGGGGATTCACCCCTCCACTTT. This rearrangement joins TRBV5-1 to TRBJ1-6; 7 nucleotides match TRBD1. This CDR3 spans 18 amino acids. Germline loops: CDR1 SGHRS, CDR2 YFSETQ. V shed 2 bases, J shed 8 bases, and the junction held 16 bases outside the gene matches.

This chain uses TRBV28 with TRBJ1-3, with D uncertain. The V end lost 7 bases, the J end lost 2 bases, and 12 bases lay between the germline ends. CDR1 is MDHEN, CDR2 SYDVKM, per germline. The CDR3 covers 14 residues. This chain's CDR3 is CASTEGRAGNTIYF. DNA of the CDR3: TGTGCCAGCACAGAGGGAAGGGCTGGAAACACCATATATTTT.

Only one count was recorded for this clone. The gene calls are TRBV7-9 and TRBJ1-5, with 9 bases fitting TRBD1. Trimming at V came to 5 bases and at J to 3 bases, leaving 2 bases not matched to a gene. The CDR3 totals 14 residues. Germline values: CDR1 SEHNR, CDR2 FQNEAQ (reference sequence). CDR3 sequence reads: CASSRDRVNQPQHF. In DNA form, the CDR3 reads TGTGCCAGCAGCCGGGACAGGGTCAATCAGCCCCAGCATTTT.

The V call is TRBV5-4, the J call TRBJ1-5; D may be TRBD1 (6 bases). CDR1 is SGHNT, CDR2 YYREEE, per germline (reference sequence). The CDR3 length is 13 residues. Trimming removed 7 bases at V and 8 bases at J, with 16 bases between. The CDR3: CASQTGPWEPQHF. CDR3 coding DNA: TGTGCCAGCCAGACAGGCCCATGGGAGCCCCAGCATTTT.

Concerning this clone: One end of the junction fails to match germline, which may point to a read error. CDR3 protein: CAWGTGGNQPQHF. CDR3 in DNA: TGTGCCTGGGGGACAGGGGGCAACCAGCCCCAGCATTTT. This chain joins TRBV30 and TRBJ1-5, with 12 bases that match TRBD1. Germline V lookup: CDR1 GTSNPN, CDR2 SVGIG (reference sequence). The CDR3 is 13 residues long.

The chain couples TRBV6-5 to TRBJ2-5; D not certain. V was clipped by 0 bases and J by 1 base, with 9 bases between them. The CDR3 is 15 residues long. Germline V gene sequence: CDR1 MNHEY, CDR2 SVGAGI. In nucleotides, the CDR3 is TGTGCCAGCAGTTACTCGTGGGATCGCCAAGAGACCCAGTACTTC. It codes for CASSYSWDRQETQYF.

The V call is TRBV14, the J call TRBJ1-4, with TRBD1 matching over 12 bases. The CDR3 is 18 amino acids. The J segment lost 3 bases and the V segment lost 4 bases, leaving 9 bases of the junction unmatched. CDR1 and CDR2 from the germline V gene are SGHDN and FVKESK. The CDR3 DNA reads TGTGCCAGCAGCCCCGGGACAGGGGGCGCATCCCCTAATGAAAAACTGTTTTTT. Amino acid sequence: CASSPGTGGASPNEKLFF.

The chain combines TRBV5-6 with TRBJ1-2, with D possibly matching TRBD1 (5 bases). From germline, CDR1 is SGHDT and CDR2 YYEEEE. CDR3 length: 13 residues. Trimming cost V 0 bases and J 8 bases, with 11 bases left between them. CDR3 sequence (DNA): TGTGCCAGCAGCTTGGAAGCAGGGCTCGGCTACACCTTC. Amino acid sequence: CASSLEAGLGYTF.

The CDR3 region has the DNA TGTGCCAGCAGTTTAGGAGAGTATGGCTACACCTTC. Translation gives CASSLGEYGYTF. The rearrangement uses TRBV28 and TRBJ1-2; no firm D call. The germline V and J ends were trimmed by 2 bases and 5 bases, with 6 bases remaining between them. The CDR3 runs to 12 residues. CDR1 is MDHEN, CDR2 SYDVKM, per germline.

The CDR3 reads CASSLTSYNEQFF. CDR3 DNA sequence: TGTGCCAGCAGCTTAACATCCTACAATGAGCAGTTCTTC. The rearrangement links TRBV5-4 to TRBJ2-1; D is uncertain. CDR3 size: 13 residues. Germline assignment: CDR1 SGHNT and CDR2 YYREEE (reference sequence). V lost 2 bases and J 1 base, leaving 4 bases between the germline ends.

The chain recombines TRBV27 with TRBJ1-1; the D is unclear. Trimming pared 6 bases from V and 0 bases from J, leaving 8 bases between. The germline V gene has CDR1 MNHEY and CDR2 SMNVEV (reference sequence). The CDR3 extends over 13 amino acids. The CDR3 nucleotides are TGTGCCAGCAGCAGAAACCTGAACACTGAAGCTTTCTTT. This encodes CASSRNLNTEAFF.